The source of this T cell receptor beta chain is a study of PD-1 blockade in classical Hodgkin lymphoma. Study details: The study gave patients nivolumab 3 mg/kg intravenously every 2 weeks. Findings and limits, study-wide: Still unresolved is the cause of the repertoire differences, which may be disease activity or prior therapy. CD4+ TCR diversity rose significantly by C4D1, and CD8+ TCR diversity did not.

This clone was picked up a small number of times. Antigen: not known. Using immunoSEQ multiplex PCR, the repertoire was profiled, and TCRdb retains in-frame clones only, with some absent. The sample yields over 80,000 clones, more than 90% seen once. Each of the patients experienced relapse following autologous stem cell transplantation, and their brentuximab vedotin exposure differed. The best responses consisted of complete response, partial response or progressive disease. Germline V gene lookup returns CDR1 SGHTA and CDR2 FQGTGA. V was clipped by 4 bases and J by 7 bases, with 23 bases between them. The CDR3 contains 17 residues.

Sequenced material: peripheral blood mononuclear cells (PBMCs), taken at baseline. The source of this sequence is a human donor with classical Hodgkin lymphoma. The chain recombines TRBV7-3 with TRBJ1-5; D is ambiguous. CDR3 residues: CASSSRPLVACRQPQHF. In nucleotides, the CDR3 is TGTGCCAGCAGCTCACGCCCTCTGGTGGCGTGCAGGCAGCCCCAGCATTTT.